This TCR beta chain was retrieved from a study of shared clonotypes between healthy human individuals. Study results and limitations: The study's rarefaction showed incomplete sorted-subset sequencing despite large depth. Collection of samples was limited to blood; tissue repertoires likely differ.

Remarks on this clone: Its cognate antigen is unknown.

Naive CD45RA+ and memory CD45RA-negative subsets were split from CD4+ cells. The CDR3 spans 15 residues. The V gene lost 3 bases and the J gene lost 5 bases, with 17 bases spanning the gap. Looked up from germline, CDR1 is WNHNN and CDR2 is SYGVQD (reference sequence). The run depth of the assay was deep. Using immunoSEQ multiplex PCR, the repertoire was profiled, and TCRdb retains in-frame clones only, with some absent. The sample contains over a million clones, around four fifths of which appear only once. The specimen sequenced was memory CD4+ T cells sorted from blood. Sample subset: CD45RA-negative fraction. The receptor was derived from a man aged 18-30 years in good health. The chain combines TRBV10-1 with TRBJ2-7; TRBD1 or TRBD2 may be the D gene (5 bases each). This CDR3 reads CASSDRGRRTDEQYF. CDR3 in DNA: TGCGCCAGCAGTGATAGGGGACGACGGACGGACGAGCAGTACTTC.